These 13 T cell receptor beta chains originate from one sample sequenced in a study of cytomegalovirus exposure and HLA in healthy donors (TCRdb year 2017). Libraries were built with the immunoSEQ multiplex PCR assay. For the multiplex PCR, a mixture combining 60 forward primers for TCR Vbeta segments and 13 reverse primers for TCR Jbeta segments was used. Imported from immuneACCESS, the table was reduced by TCRdb to in-frame sequences with V and J called. These copies leave out some clones; in studies compared against another copy, an unresolved V gene accounts for under half, and the cause of the remainder is not known. A total of fewer than 200,000 clones appear in this sample, about four fifths of them only once. Approximately 2.9% of the sample rests with the top ten. Sequencing used PBMCs. These receptors originate from a female donor in good health and CMV-seronegative.

This chain uses TRBV6-1 with TRBJ2-1; 8 bases fit TRBD2. The CDR3 has 18 amino acids. V lost 3 bases, J lost 2 bases, and 12 bases stayed unmatched. From germline, CDR1 is MNHNS and CDR2 SASEGT. The CDR3 region has the DNA TGTGCCAGCAGTGATCGGGCTCGGGAGGGAGGGCCCTACAATGAGCAGTTCTTC. It specifies CASSDRAREGGPYNEQFF.

This chain connects TRBV2 to TRBJ2-5, with 14 bases lining up with TRBD2. The junction had 2 bases not matched to a gene; V was cut back by 6 bases and J by 5 bases. The germline CDR1 and CDR2 sequences are SNHLY and FYNNEI. The CDR3 consists of 14 residues. CDR3 residues: CASRTSGGVETQYF. Written as DNA, the CDR3 is TGTGCCAGCAGGACTAGCGGGGGGGTGGAGACCCAGTACTTC.

This clone was observed a handful of times. The chain recombines TRBV7-9 with TRBJ1-1; D remains ambiguous. V shed 7 bases and J shed 5 bases, with 17 bases lying between them. CDR1 and CDR2 from the germline V gene are SEHNR and FQNEAQ (reference sequence). This CDR3 spans 14 amino acids. CDR3: CASTAEGSWTEAFF. CDR3 in DNA: TGTGCCAGCACTGCCGAGGGTTCATGGACTGAAGCTTTCTTT.

In this sample, this clone turned up a few times. The CDR3 spells CASRTRDRVSEQYF. CDR3 sequence (DNA): TGCGCCAGCCGTACCCGGGACAGGGTTTCCGAGCAGTACTTC. V and J are TRBV5-1 and TRBJ2-7, with 9 positions matching TRBD1. With V trimmed by 7 bases and J by 6 bases, 11 bases remained unmatched. The V gene's germline CDR1 is SGHRS and CDR2 YFSETQ. This CDR3 contains 14 residues.

This clone was recorded a few times. The V gene is TRBV9, the J gene TRBJ1-6; D perhaps matches TRBD1 (5 bases). Per germline, CDR1 SGDLS and CDR2 YYNGEE. V lost 0 bases to trimming and J lost 9 bases, with 13 bases between them. The CDR3 runs 15 residues. CDR3 amino acids: CASSVAQGRGSPLHF. The DNA for the CDR3 is TGTGCCAGCAGCGTAGCGCAGGGTCGTGGTTCACCCCTCCACTTT.

The J gene is TRBJ2-7, the V gene TRBV14; D is possibly TRBD2 (5 bases). Germline CDR1 SGHDN, CDR2 FVKESK. V gave up 2 bases and J gave up 5 bases, with 13 bases separating them. The CDR3 loop spans 14 amino acids. The CDR3: CASSQQAARDEQYF. The CDR3 DNA is TGTGCCAGCAGCCAACAAGCGGCGAGGGACGAGCAGTACTTC.

For the CDR3, the DNA is TGTGCCAGCAGCCAGGCAGCCGATACGCAGTATTTT. Protein product: CASSQAADTQYF. The V and J genes are TRBV7-4 and TRBJ2-3; D call uncertain. Germline CDR1 is SGHVT and CDR2 is SQSDAQ. This CDR3 comprises 12 residues. V lost 5 bases, J lost 6 bases, and 9 bases lay in between.

The chain combines TRBV2 with TRBJ1-2; a possible D gene is TRBD1 (5 bases). The germline V gene has CDR1 SNHLY and CDR2 FYNNEI. This CDR3 has 13 residues. V was trimmed by 3 bases and J by 3 bases, leaving 8 bases between them. The CDR3 DNA sequence: TGTGCCAGCAGTGACGGCAGGGACTATGGCTACACCTTC. This gives the protein CASSDGRDYGYTF. Combining the CDR3 with reference TRBV2 and TRBJ1-2 gives the whole variable domain EPEVTQTPSHQVTQMGQEVILRCVPISNHLYFYWYRQILGQKVEFLVSFYNNEISEKSEIFDDQFSVERPDGSNFTLKIRSTKLEDSAMYFCASSDGRDYGYTFGSGTRLTVV.

The chain combines TRBV28 with TRBJ1-5; TRBD1 aligns across 7 bases. The CDR3 consists of 15 residues. The ends lost 5 bases at V and 4 bases at J; junction bases unmatched: 8. Germline V gives CDR1 MDHEN, CDR2 SYDVKM. This CDR3 is CASSARGVENQPQHF. CDR3 in DNA: TGTGCCAGCAGTGCCAGGGGGGTTGAAAATCAGCCCCAGCATTTT.

This clone was recorded once. This chain joins TRBV7-2 and TRBJ1-2, with D possibly matching TRBD1 (6 bases). This CDR3 has 14 residues. In germline, CDR1 is SGHTA, CDR2 FQGNSA. V was shortened by 3 bases and J by 4 bases, with 12 bases between the two germline ends. Here the CDR3 DNA reads TGTGCCAGCAGCTTCGAAGGGGGACGCTATGGCTACACCTTC. Its translation is CASSFEGGRYGYTF.

The chain uses TRBV11-2 and TRBJ2-5, with D maybe TRBD2 (5 bases). Near its end, the DNA agrees better with TRBJ2-7, so the J call may be wrong. The V gene's germline CDR1 is SGHAT and CDR2 FQNNGV. This CDR3 is 16 amino acids long. The CDR3 DNA reads as TGTGCCAGCAGCTTAAACGGTGCGGGTTTTGGCTACGAGCAGTACTTC. The encoded protein is CASSLNGAGFGYEQYF.

The chain combines TRBV6-1 with TRBJ1-4, with D uncertain. CDR1 is MNHNS, CDR2 SASEGT, per germline. The CDR3 has 14 amino acids. The V gene lost 8 bases and the J gene lost 0 bases, with 10 bases spanning the gap. CDR3 region: CASRQAATNEKLFF. The CDR3 region has the DNA TGTGCCAGCCGTCAGGCCGCAACTAATGAAAAACTGTTTTTT.

The V call is TRBV7-9, the J call TRBJ1-2, with D possibly TRBD1 on 5 matching bases. The germline V gene has CDR1 SEHNR and CDR2 FQNEAQ (reference sequence). Trimming removed 6 bases from V and 6 bases from J, with 14 bases in between. The CDR3 contains 13 residues. CDR3 residues: CASRPRVDDGYTF. In DNA, the CDR3 is TGTGCCAGCAGGCCCAGGGTAGACGATGGCTACACCTTC.